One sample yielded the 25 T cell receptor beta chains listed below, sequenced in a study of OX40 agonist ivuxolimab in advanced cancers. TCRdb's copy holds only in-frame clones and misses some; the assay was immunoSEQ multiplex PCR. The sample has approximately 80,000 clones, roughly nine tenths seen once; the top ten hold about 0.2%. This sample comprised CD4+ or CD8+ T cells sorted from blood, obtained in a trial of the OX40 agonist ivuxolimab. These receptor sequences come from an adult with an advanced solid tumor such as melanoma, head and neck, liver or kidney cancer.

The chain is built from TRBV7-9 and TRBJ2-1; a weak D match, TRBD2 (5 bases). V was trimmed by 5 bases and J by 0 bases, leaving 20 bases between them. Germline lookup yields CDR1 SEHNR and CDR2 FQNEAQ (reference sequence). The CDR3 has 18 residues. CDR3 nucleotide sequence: TGTGCCAGCAGCCCGAAGGCGCGAAGCGGCCTCTCCTACAATGAGCAGTTCTTC. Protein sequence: CASSPKARSGLSYNEQFF.

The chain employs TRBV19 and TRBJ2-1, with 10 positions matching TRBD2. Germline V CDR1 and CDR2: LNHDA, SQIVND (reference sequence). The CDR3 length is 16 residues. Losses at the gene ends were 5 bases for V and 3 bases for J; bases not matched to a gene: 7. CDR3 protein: CASSLQAGGGYNEQFF. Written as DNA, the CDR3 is TGTGCCAGTAGTCTTCAAGCGGGAGGGGGCTACAATGAGCAGTTCTTC.

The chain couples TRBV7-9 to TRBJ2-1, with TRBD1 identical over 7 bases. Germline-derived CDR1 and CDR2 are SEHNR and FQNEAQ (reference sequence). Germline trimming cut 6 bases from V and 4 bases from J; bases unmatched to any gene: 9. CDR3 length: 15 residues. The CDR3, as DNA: TGTGCCAGCAGAGACAGGGCCCCGGGGTACAATGAGCAGTTCTTC. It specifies CASRDRAPGYNEQFF.

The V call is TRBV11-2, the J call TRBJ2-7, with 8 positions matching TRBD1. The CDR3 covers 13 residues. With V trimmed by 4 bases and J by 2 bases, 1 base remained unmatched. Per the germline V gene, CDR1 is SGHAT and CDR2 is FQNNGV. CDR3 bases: TGTGCCAGCAGCTCACAGGGGGCCTACGAGCAGTACTTC. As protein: CASSSQGAYEQYF. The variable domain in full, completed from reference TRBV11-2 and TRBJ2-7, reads EAGVAQSPRYKIIEKRQSVAFWCNPISGHATLYWYQQILGQGPKLLIQFQNNGVVDDSQLPKDRFSAERLKGVDSTLKIQPAKLEDSAVYLCASSSQGAYEQYFGPGTRLTVT.

The CDR3 is CASSLFLPQSTSTDTQYF. CDR3 coding DNA: TGTGCCAGCAGCTTATTTCTACCACAGAGCACTAGCACAGATACGCAGTATTTT. The V gene is TRBV7-3, the J gene TRBJ2-3; D gene unclear. Germline CDR1 and CDR2: SGHTA and FQGTGA. V gave up 2 bases and J gave up 0 bases, with 18 bases separating them. This CDR3 is 18 amino acids long.

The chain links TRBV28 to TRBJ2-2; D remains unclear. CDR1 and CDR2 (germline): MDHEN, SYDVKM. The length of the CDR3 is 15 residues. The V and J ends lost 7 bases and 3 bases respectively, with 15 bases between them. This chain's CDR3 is CASIPDPDHTGELFF. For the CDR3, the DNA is TGTGCCAGCATTCCGGACCCCGACCACACCGGGGAGCTGTTTTTT.

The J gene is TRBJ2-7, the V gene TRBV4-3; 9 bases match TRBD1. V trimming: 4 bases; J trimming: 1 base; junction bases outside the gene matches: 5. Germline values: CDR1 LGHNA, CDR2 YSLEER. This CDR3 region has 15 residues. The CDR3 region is CASSRGTGLSYEQYF. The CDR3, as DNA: TGCGCCAGCAGCCGCGGGACAGGGTTGTCCTACGAGCAGTACTTC.

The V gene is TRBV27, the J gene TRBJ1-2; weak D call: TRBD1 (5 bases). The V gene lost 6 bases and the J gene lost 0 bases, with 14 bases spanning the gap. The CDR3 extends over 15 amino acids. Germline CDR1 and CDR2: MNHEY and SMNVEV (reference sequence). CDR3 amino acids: CASRPGPQPNYGYTF. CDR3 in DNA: TGTGCCAGCAGGCCGGGGCCTCAGCCTAACTATGGCTACACCTTC.

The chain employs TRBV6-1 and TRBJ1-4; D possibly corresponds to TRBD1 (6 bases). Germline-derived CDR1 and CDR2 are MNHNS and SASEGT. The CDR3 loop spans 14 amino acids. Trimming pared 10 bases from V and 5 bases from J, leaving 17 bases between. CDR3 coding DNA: TGTGCCACCTTCCGACGGACAGAGAATGAAAAACTGTTTTTT. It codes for CATFRRTENEKLFF.

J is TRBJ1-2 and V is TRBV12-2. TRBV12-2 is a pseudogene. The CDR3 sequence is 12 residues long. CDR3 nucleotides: TGTGCAAGAAGGTACCGCTTCTATGGCTACACCTTC. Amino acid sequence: CARRYRFYGYTF.

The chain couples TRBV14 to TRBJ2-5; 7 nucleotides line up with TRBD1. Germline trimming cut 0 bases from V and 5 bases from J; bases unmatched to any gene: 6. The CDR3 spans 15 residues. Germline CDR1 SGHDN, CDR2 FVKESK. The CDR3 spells CASSQERTGWETQYF. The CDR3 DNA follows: TGTGCCAGCAGCCAAGAAAGGACAGGATGGGAGACCCAGTACTTC.

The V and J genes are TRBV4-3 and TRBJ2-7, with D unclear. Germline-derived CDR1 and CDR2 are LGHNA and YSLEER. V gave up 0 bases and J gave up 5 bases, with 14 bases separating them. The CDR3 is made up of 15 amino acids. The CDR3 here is CASSQDGGRPHEQYF. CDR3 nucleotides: TGCGCCAGCAGCCAAGATGGCGGCAGGCCGCACGAGCAGTACTTC.

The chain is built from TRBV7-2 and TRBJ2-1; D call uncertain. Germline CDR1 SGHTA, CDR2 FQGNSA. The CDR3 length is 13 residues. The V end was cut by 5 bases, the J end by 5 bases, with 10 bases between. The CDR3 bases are TGTGCCAGCAGCCGGACCCATAACAATGAGCAGTTCTTC. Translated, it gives CASSRTHNNEQFF.

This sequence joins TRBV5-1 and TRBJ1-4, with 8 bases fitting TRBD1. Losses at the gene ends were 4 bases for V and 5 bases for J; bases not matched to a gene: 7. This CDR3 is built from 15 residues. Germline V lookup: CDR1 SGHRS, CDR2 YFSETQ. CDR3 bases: TGCGCCAGCAGCAACGGACAGGGAAAAAATGAAAAACTGTTTTTT. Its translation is CASSNGQGKNEKLFF.

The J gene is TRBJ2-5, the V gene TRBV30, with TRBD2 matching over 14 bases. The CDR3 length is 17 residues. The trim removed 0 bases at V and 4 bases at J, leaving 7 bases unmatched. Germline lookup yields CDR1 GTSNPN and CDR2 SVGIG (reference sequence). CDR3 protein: CAWSVGTSGSGGETQYF. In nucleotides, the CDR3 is TGTGCCTGGAGTGTCGGGACTAGCGGGAGTGGTGGAGAGACCCAGTACTTC.

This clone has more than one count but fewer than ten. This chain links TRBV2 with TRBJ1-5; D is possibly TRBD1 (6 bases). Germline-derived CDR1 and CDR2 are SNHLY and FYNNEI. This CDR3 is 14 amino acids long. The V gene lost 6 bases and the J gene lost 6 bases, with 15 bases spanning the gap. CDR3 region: CASSGEGGAQPQHF. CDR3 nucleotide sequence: TGTGCCAGCAGCGGGGAGGGGGGCGCTCAGCCCCAGCATTTT. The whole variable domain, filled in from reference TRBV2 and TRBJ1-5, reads EPEVTQTPSHQVTQMGQEVILRCVPISNHLYFYWYRQILGQKVEFLVSFYNNEISEKSEIFDDQFSVERPDGSNFTLKIRSTKLEDSAMYFCASSGEGGAQPQHFGDGTRLSIL.

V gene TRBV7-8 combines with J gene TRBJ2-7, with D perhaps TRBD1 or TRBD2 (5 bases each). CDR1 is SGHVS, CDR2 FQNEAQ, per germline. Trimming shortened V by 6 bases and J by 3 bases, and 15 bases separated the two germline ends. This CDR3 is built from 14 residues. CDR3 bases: TGTGCCAGCAGACCCTTCTGGGACGGCTACGAGCAGTACTTC. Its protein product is CASRPFWDGYEQYF.

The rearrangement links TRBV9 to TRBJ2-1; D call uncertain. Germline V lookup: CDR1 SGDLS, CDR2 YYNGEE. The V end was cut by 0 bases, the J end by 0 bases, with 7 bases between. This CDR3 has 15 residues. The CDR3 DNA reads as TGTGCCAGCAGCGTAGATAGCAGCTCCTACAATGAGCAGTTCTTC. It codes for CASSVDSSSYNEQFF.

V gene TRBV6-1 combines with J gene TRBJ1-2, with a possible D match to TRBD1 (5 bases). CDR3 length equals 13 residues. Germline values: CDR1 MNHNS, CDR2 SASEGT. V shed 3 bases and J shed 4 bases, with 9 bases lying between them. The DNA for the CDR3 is TGTGCCAGCAGTGAGCAGGGAGCCTATGGCTACACCTTC. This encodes CASSEQGAYGYTF.

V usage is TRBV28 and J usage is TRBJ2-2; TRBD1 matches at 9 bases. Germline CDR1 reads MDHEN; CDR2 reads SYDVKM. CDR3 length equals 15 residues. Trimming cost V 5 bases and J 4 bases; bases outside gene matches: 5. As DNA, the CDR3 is TGTGCCAGCAGTGGACAGGGGACCGGCACCGGGGAGCTGTTTTTT. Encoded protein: CASSGQGTGTGELFF.

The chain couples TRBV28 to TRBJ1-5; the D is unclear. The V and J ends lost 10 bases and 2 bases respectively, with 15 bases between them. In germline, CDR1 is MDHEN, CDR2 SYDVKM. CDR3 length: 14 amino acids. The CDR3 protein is CATAVPGGNQPQHF. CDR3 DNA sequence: TGTGCCACCGCCGTCCCCGGGGGCAATCAGCCCCAGCATTTT.

The CDR3: CASSSSGTGTYTIYF. CDR3 in DNA: TGTGCCAGCAGCTCCTCGGGGACAGGGACTTACACCATATATTTT. The J gene is TRBJ1-3, the V gene TRBV7-8; 9 bases match TRBD1. CDR1 SGHVS and CDR2 FQNEAQ come from the germline V gene. The CDR3 is made up of 15 amino acids. With V trimmed by 4 bases and J by 8 bases, 9 bases remained unmatched. The whole variable domain, remainder taken from reference TRBV7-8 and TRBJ1-3, is GAGVSQSPRYKVAKRGQDVALRCDPISGHVSLFWYQQALGQGPEFLTYFQNEAQLDKSGLPSDRFFAERPEGSVSTLKIQRTQQEDSAVYLCASSSSGTGTYTIYFGEGSWLTVV.

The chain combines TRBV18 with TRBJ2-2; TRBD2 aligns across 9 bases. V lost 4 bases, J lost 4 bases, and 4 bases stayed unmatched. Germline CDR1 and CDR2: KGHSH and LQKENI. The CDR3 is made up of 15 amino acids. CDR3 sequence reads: CASSLSSGTTGELFF. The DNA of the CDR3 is TGTGCCAGCTCACTCTCTAGCGGGACCACCGGGGAGCTGTTTTTT.

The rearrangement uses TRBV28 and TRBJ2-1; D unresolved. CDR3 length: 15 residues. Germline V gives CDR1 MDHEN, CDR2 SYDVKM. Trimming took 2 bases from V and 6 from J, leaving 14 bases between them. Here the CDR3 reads CASSLIGLASNEQFF. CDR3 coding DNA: TGTGCCAGCAGTTTAATTGGGTTAGCTAGCAATGAGCAGTTCTTC.

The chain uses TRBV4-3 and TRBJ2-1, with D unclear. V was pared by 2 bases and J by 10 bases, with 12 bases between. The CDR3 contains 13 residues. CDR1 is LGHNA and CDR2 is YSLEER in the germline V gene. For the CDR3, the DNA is TGCGCCAGCAGCCAAACCATGGGCCCCGAGCAGTTCTTC. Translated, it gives CASSQTMGPEQFF.